The clone carrying this T cell receptor (beta chain) was seen only a few times. Its cognate antigen is unknown. The sample has other DNA sequences that encode this CDR3 too. The sample is drawn from a study of OX40 agonist ivuxolimab in advanced cancers. As for the study in general: Males comprised approximately 81% of the group, whose mean age was about 62 years (range roughly 23 to 90). General study results and limits: There were, on average, more expanded clones in CD8+ T cells than in CD4+.

Prior autoimmune disease or systemic immunosuppression barred patients. TCRdb's copy holds only in-frame clones and misses some; the assay was immunoSEQ multiplex PCR. This table holds some 90,000 clones, about 89% found once. Sequenced here: CD4+ or CD8+ T cells sorted from blood, sampled in a trial of the OX40 agonist ivuxolimab. The origin of this receptor is an adult with an advanced solid tumor such as melanoma, head and neck, liver or kidney cancer.

CDR3 in DNA: TGTGCCAGCAGCTCGGTCACCGGGGAGCTGTTTTTT. This translates into CASSSVTGELFF. The chain recombines TRBV5-6 with TRBJ2-2; unclear D gene. Trimming pared 3 bases from V and 4 bases from J, leaving 4 bases between. Looked up from germline, CDR1 is SGHDT and CDR2 is YYEEEE. The CDR3 has 12 residues. The full variable domain, rest sourced from reference TRBV5-6 and TRBJ2-2, is DAGVTQSPTHLIKTRGQQVTLRCSPKSGHDTVSWYQQALGQGPQFIFQYYEEEERQRGNFPDRFSGHQFPNYSSELNVNALLLGDSALYLCASSSVTGELFFGEGSRLTVL.